This T cell receptor beta chain was sequenced for a study of T cell responses to AZD1222 COVID-19 vaccine. At the level of the study: The study pooled second doses at about 4 or about 12 weeks. Whole-study results and caveats: At 160-218 and 743-854, vaccine-associated CD4 TCRs were dominant, and they spanned spike. Regions left unmutated in variants are reportedly the target of nearly half of spike-specific TCRs. Two AZD1222 doses significantly raised spike-specific TCR breadth and depth over controls.

Note on this clone: Its antigen is undetermined.

CDR3 length equals 16 residues. V was cut by 3 bases and J by 1 base, with 16 bases left in between. The germline gives CDR1 SGHNT, CDR2 YYREEE (reference sequence). Measured with immunoSEQ multiplex PCR; TCRdb has only the in-frame clones, and not every one. The sample includes roughly 100,000 clones, 91% of them seen just once. V gene TRBV5-4 combines with J gene TRBJ1-1, with D hard to call. This TCR was sampled from an adult in good health. Here the sequenced sample was peripheral blood, taken on day 0 of AZD1222 vaccination. The CDR3 sequence: CASSSGQASGNTEAFF. The CDR3, as DNA: TGTGCCAGCAGCTCAGGCCAGGCGTCCGGGAACACTGAAGCTTTCTTT.